The TCR beta chain under discussion was sequenced for a study of T-cell reconstitution after alpha-beta-depleted transplantation in children. The CDR3 covers 14 residues. The V gene's germline CDR1 is KGHSH and CDR2 LQKENI. V gave up 0 bases and J gave up 2 bases, with 7 bases separating them. Library preparation (for TCRbeta) was performed with unique molecular identifiers. Each CDR3 protein is one row after TCRdb ran MiXCR on the PCR reads. The sample records approximately 250,000 distinct CDR3 sequences, over 9.5% being singletons. This clonotype was counted at least ten times. The chain couples TRBV18 to TRBJ1-2; D not resolved. This TCR was sampled from a human donor who donated a stem cell graft to a child with SCID. Sample: PBMCs from the stem cell graft donor, taken from the stem cell graft. Here the CDR3 reads CASSPPTLNYGYTF. CDR3 in DNA: TGTGCCAGCTCACCACCCACACTGAACTATGGCTACACCTTC.